The 32 T cell receptor beta chains reported below all come from one sample, sequenced in a study of identical twins. Using its own MiXCR run on the 5' RACE reads, TCRdb lists one record per CDR3 protein. The sample consists of about 530,000 distinct CDR3 sequences, under 25% of them appearing once. These records were also assigned to another study, of yellow fever vaccine responses in identical twins.

Sequences were obtained from CD4+ T cells sorted from blood. Receptors were obtained from a woman aged 18 to 35 in good health.

In DNA, the CDR3 is TGCAGTGCTAGATGGCATGGCTCCTACAATGAGCAGTTCTTC. It codes for CSARWHGSYNEQFF. The rearrangement links TRBV20-1 to TRBJ2-1; D gene unclear. Trimming cost V 2 bases and J 0 bases, with 8 bases left between them. The CDR3 runs 14 residues. Looked up from germline, CDR1 is DFQATT and CDR2 is SNEGSKA (reference sequence).

J is TRBJ2-3 and V is TRBV3-1, with 9 bases identical to TRBD2. J lost 0 bases, V lost 5 bases, and 9 bases had no gene match. The germline gives CDR1 LGHDT, CDR2 YNNKEL (reference sequence). The CDR3 spans 17 residues. The CDR3 reads CASSVPLAGSSTDTQYF. CDR3 nucleotides: TGTGCCAGCAGCGTTCCTCTAGCGGGATCTAGCACAGATACGCAGTATTTT.

V is TRBV10-3 and J is TRBJ2-3; D not certain. This CDR3 is 12 amino acids long. V lost 7 bases, J lost 8 bases, and 13 bases lay in between. Germline values: CDR1 ENHRY, CDR2 SYGVKD. This CDR3 reads CAITADSTTQYF. The CDR3 nucleotides read TGTGCCATCACCGCCGACTCGACTACGCAGTATTTT.

V is TRBV24-1 and J is TRBJ2-2, with no clear D. Deletions cut 6 bases from V and 8 bases from J, with 15 bases between. Germline CDR1 reads KGHDR; CDR2 reads SFDVKD. The CDR3 has 14 amino acids. The CDR3 loop reads CATSTSARYGELFF. CDR3 sequence (DNA): TGTGCCACCAGTACCTCAGCGCGATATGGGGAGCTGTTTTTT.

The V gene is TRBV5-1, the J gene TRBJ2-2, with unresolved D. In germline, CDR1 is SGHRS, CDR2 YFSETQ. The V end lost 5 bases, the J end lost 5 bases, and 7 bases lay between the germline ends. There are 12 residues in the CDR3. The chain's CDR3 is CASRFRTGELFF. DNA of the CDR3: TGCGCCAGCAGATTTAGGACCGGGGAGCTGTTTTTT.

This clonotype occurred a few times. This CDR3 reads CASSGRLGLNTEAFF. The CDR3 DNA sequence: TGTGCCAGCAGTGGCCGACTAGGGCTGAACACTGAAGCTTTCTTT. The chain joins TRBV6-1 to TRBJ1-1, with D uncertain. Trimming pared 4 bases from V and 0 bases from J, leaving 12 bases between. This CDR3 region has 15 residues. CDR1 and CDR2 from the germline V gene are MNHNS and SASEGT.

The chain employs TRBV2 and TRBJ1-2, with a weak D call TRBD1 (5 bases). The CDR3 has 13 amino acids. Trimming shortened V by 4 bases and J by 1 base, and 7 bases separated the two germline ends. Germline V CDR1 and CDR2: SNHLY, FYNNEI. The CDR3 spells CASSGQGNYGYTF. CDR3 sequence (DNA): TGTGCCAGCAGTGGTCAGGGTAACTATGGCTACACCTTC.

This chain connects TRBV24-1 to TRBJ2-7; D possibly matches TRBD1 or TRBD2 (5 bases each). The CDR3 has 13 residues. Germline values: CDR1 KGHDR, CDR2 SFDVKD. The germline V and J ends were trimmed by 6 bases and 5 bases, with 13 bases remaining between them. The CDR3 region is CATSRSGTNEQYV. DNA for the CDR3: TGTGCCACCAGTCGGTCAGGGACCAACGAGCAGTACGTC.

The chain uses TRBV7-9 and TRBJ2-1; 8 nucleotides line up with TRBD2. The germline CDR1 and CDR2 sequences are SEHNR and FQNEAQ (reference sequence). CDR3 size: 16 residues. V was clipped by 0 bases and J by 5 bases; unmatched bases: 6. CDR3 DNA sequence: TGTGCCAGCAGCTTAGCTAGCGGGAATGGTAACAATGAGCAGTTCTTC. It encodes CASSLASGNGNNEQFF.

The chain recombines TRBV19 with TRBJ2-1, with 9 nucleotides matching TRBD2. Germline-derived CDR1 and CDR2 are LNHDA and SQIVND (reference sequence). V lost 3 bases and J lost 9; bases outside the gene matches: 9. The CDR3 sequence is 15 residues long. CDR3 residues: CASSISLAGAGEQFF. The DNA of the CDR3 is TGTGCCAGTAGTATCTCCTTAGCGGGAGCAGGTGAGCAGTTCTTC.

V is TRBV20-1 and J is TRBJ2-2; D gene unclear. Trimming removed 3 bases at V and 5 bases at J, with 10 bases between. This CDR3 has 13 residues. Germline loops: CDR1 DFQATT, CDR2 SNEGSKA (reference sequence). The CDR3 protein is CSASIPGTGELFF. DNA of the CDR3: TGCAGTGCTAGCATACCTGGAACCGGGGAGCTGTTTTTT.

The V call is TRBV5-1, the J call TRBJ1-5, with D unresolved. Germline CDR1 and CDR2: SGHRS and YFSETQ. This CDR3 is built from 15 residues. Trimming pared 2 bases from V and 3 bases from J, leaving 12 bases between. CDR3 loop: CASSLQSGLNQPQHF. The CDR3 DNA is TGCGCCAGCAGCTTACAGTCAGGCCTCAATCAGCCCCAGCATTTT.

This clonotype was counted between two and nine times. This chain links TRBV3-1 with TRBJ2-1; 8 positions match TRBD1. The germline V gene encodes CDR1 LGHDT and CDR2 YNNKEL (reference sequence). The CDR3 extends over 17 amino acids. The ends lost 0 bases at V and 5 bases at J; junction bases unmatched: 9. CDR3 loop: CASSQDFGQGPDNEQFF. CDR3 bases: TGTGCCAGCAGCCAAGATTTCGGACAGGGACCCGACAATGAGCAGTTCTTC.

V gene TRBV10-3 combines with J gene TRBJ2-1, with unresolved D. CDR3 length: 15 amino acids. CDR1 is ENHRY, CDR2 SYGVKD, per germline. Trimming shortened V by 3 bases and J by 2 bases, and 11 bases separated the two germline ends. This chain's CDR3 is CAISEGKRTYNEQFF. CDR3 nucleotide sequence: TGTGCCATCAGTGAAGGAAAACGGACCTACAATGAGCAGTTCTTC.

The chain employs TRBV13 and TRBJ1-4; D unresolved. The germline V gene has CDR1 PRHDT and CDR2 FYEKMQ (reference sequence). V lost 5 bases to trimming and J lost 7 bases, with 11 bases between them. CDR3 size: 13 residues. The CDR3 spells CASSLNWGEKLFF. As DNA, the CDR3 is TGTGCCAGCAGCCTAAATTGGGGTGAAAAACTGTTTTTT.

This chain connects TRBV3-1 to TRBJ1-5; tentatively, D is TRBD1 (6 bases). CDR3 length: 16 residues. Trimming removed 1 base from V and 0 bases from J, with 10 bases in between. Germline CDR1 and CDR2: LGHDT and YNNKEL (reference sequence). CDR3 protein: CASSQGGHYSNQPQHF. For the CDR3, the DNA is TGTGCCAGCAGCCAAGGGGGACACTATAGCAATCAGCCCCAGCATTTT.

This clonotype has only a few counts. The gene calls are TRBV6-5 and TRBJ1-4; no definite D call. Trimming shortened V by 0 bases and J by 0 bases, and 5 bases separated the two germline ends. Germline-derived CDR1 and CDR2 are MNHEY and SVGAGI. This CDR3 comprises 15 residues. Here the CDR3 reads CASSYSGTTNEKLFF. DNA of the CDR3: TGTGCCAGCAGTTACTCCGGGACAACTAATGAAAAACTGTTTTTT.

The chain is built from TRBV10-3 and TRBJ2-1; D might be TRBD2 (7 bases). The germline CDR1 and CDR2 sequences are ENHRY and SYGVKD. The CDR3 contains 13 residues. V gave up 6 bases and J gave up 5 bases, with 11 bases separating them. The CDR3 DNA sequence: TGTGCCATCAGAGGGGGAGGGGACAATGAGCAGTTCTTC. Residues: CAIRGGGDNEQFF.

The chain uses TRBV4-1 and TRBJ2-1; a possible D gene is TRBD2 (5 bases). Germline CDR1 MGHRA, CDR2 YSYEKL. V was trimmed by 2 bases and J by 14 bases, leaving 16 bases between them. The length of the CDR3 is 13 residues. In DNA form, the CDR3 reads TGCGCCAGCAGCCAAAGGTCCCGGGAAGTCGAGTTCTTC. Amino acid sequence: CASSQRSREVEFF.

This clonotype was seen a handful of times. The CDR3, as DNA: TGTGCCAGCAGCCAAGTTGGTGTTACTCCCGAGCAGTACTTC. Translated, it gives CASSQVGVTPEQYF. The gene calls are TRBV3-1 and TRBJ2-7; no firm D call. Germline V gene data show CDR1 as LGHDT and CDR2 as YNNKEL (reference sequence). CDR3 length: 14 amino acids. V lost 1 base, J lost 6 bases, and 13 bases lay in between.

This chain connects TRBV20-1 to TRBJ2-1; 9 bases line up with TRBD2. The V segment lost 4 bases and the J segment 3 bases; nucleotides outside the gene matches: 7. Per the germline V gene, CDR1 is DFQATT and CDR2 is SNEGSKA (reference sequence). The CDR3 covers 15 residues. CDR3 protein: CSATTGTSIYNEQFF. As DNA, the CDR3 is TGCAGTGCTACGACCGGGACTAGCATCTACAATGAGCAGTTCTTC.

This chain links TRBV7-3 with TRBJ2-5, with 11 nucleotides matching TRBD2. V gave up 5 bases and J gave up 8 bases; unmatched junction bases: 13. The CDR3 has 16 amino acids. Germline V gene data show CDR1 as SGHTA and CDR2 as FQGTGA. CDR3 in amino acids: CASSPQRGLAACTQYF. The CDR3 DNA sequence: TGTGCCAGCAGCCCCCAGCGGGGACTAGCGGCCTGTACCCAGTACTTC.

The rearrangement links TRBV20-1 to TRBJ2-1; 12 nucleotides agree with TRBD2. Trimming cost V 1 base and J 6 bases; bases outside gene matches: 4. There are 15 residues in the CDR3. CDR1 DFQATT and CDR2 SNEGSKA come from the germline V gene (reference sequence). Here the CDR3 reads CSARGLAGGSNEQFF. CDR3 in DNA: TGCAGTGCTAGAGGCCTAGCGGGAGGGTCCAATGAGCAGTTCTTC.

The gene calls are TRBV5-5 and TRBJ2-3, with 7 bases lining up with TRBD1. Germline V lookup: CDR1 SGHKS, CDR2 YYEKEE (reference sequence). The CDR3 runs 15 residues. V gave up 6 bases and J gave up 1 base; unmatched junction bases: 8. CDR3 sequence: CASNNPGTGTDTQYF. The CDR3 bases are TGTGCCAGCAACAATCCCGGGACAGGCACAGATACGCAGTATTTT. The full variable domain, with the rest looked up from reference TRBV5-5 and TRBJ2-3, is DAGVTQSPTHLIKTRGQQVTLRCSPISGHKSVSWYQQVLGQGPQFIFQYYEKEERGRGNFPDRFSARQFPNYSSELNVNALLLGDSALYLCASNNPGTGTDTQYFGPGTRLTVL.

V gene TRBV6-1 combines with J gene TRBJ2-2; the D is unclear. The CDR3 consists of 13 residues. Germline V gives CDR1 MNHNS, CDR2 SASEGT. V dropped 7 bases and J dropped 0 bases, with 6 bases sitting between them. The CDR3 protein is CASNRANTGELFF. The CDR3 DNA reads as TGTGCCAGCAACCGGGCGAACACCGGGGAGCTGTTTTTT.

This clonotype turned up a few times. The chain's CDR3 is CASSPLQGNNEQFF. In DNA form, the CDR3 reads TGTGCCAGCTCACCCTTACAGGGGAACAATGAGCAGTTCTTC. The chain recombines TRBV18 with TRBJ2-1, with 7 bases identical to TRBD1. This CDR3 contains 14 residues. With V trimmed by 3 bases and J by 5 bases, 4 bases remained unmatched. Germline CDR1 is KGHSH and CDR2 is LQKENI.

V is TRBV24-1 and J is TRBJ2-1; no reliable D call. CDR3 size: 14 residues. V was cut by 9 bases and J by 2 bases, with 13 bases left in between. Germline CDR1 KGHDR, CDR2 SFDVKD. The DNA of the CDR3 is TGTGCCACCTCCGACGGAGTGACCTACAATGAGCAGTTCTTC. Its protein product is CATSDGVTYNEQFF.

J is TRBJ2-1 and V is TRBV9; 9 positions agree with TRBD2. The CDR3 is 16 amino acids. From germline, CDR1 is SGDLS and CDR2 YYNGEE. The V segment lost 4 bases and the J segment 2 bases; nucleotides outside the gene matches: 7. The CDR3 reads CASSPTLAGAYNEQFF. For the CDR3, the DNA is TGTGCCAGCAGCCCTACCTTAGCGGGGGCCTACAATGAGCAGTTCTTC.

The J gene is TRBJ2-7, the V gene TRBV6-1; the D call may be TRBD1 or TRBD2 (5 bases each). CDR1 is MNHNS and CDR2 is SASEGT in the germline V gene. Between the trimmed V and J ends, which lost 8 bases and 0 bases, there was a span of 14 bases. The CDR3 is 14 amino acids. CDR3: CASRDLPSSYEQYV. CDR3 DNA sequence: TGTGCCAGCCGGGACCTCCCGAGCTCCTACGAGCAGTACGTC.

The rearrangement joins TRBV10-3 to TRBJ1-4; D may be TRBD1 (5 bases). The CDR3 runs to 17 residues. The V end lost 6 bases, the J end lost 0 bases, and 17 bases lay between the germline ends. The germline V gene encodes CDR1 ENHRY and CDR2 SYGVKD. CDR3 in DNA: TGTGCCATCAGCCAAAATCGGGACGGTGCAACTAATGAAAAACTGTTTTTT. Protein sequence: CAISQNRDGATNEKLFF.

The table lists this clonotype with a few counts. The V and J genes are TRBV29-1 and TRBJ1-1; D unclear. This CDR3 has 12 residues. The V and J ends lost 8 bases and 6 bases respectively, with 16 bases between them. The germline CDR1 and CDR2 sequences are SQVTM and ANQGSEA. CDR3 region: CSPWEGRAEAFF. CDR3 nucleotides: TGCAGCCCTTGGGAGGGCCGTGCTGAAGCTTTCTTT.

The table lists this clonotype with many counts. The CDR3 spells CASSPSGRANTGELFF. DNA for the CDR3: TGTGCCAGCAGCCCAAGCGGGAGGGCCAACACCGGGGAGCTGTTTTTT. V usage is TRBV7-3 and J usage is TRBJ2-2; 10 nucleotides match TRBD2. After removal of 5 bases from V and 2 bases from J, the junction contained 5 bases not matched to a gene. Germline V gives CDR1 SGHTA, CDR2 FQGTGA. The CDR3 covers 16 residues.